The rows below give T cell receptor beta chains drawn from one sample of a study of shared clonotypes between healthy human individuals. Data came from immunoSEQ multiplex PCR; TCRdb stores just in-frame clones and leaves some out. The sample has 550,000 to 850,000 clones, about 74% seen once. Sequenced input: memory CD4+ T cells sorted from blood. The receptors derive from a woman aged 25 to 39 in good health. The conserved cysteine and the conserved F or W are not part of the CDR3 here.

>TRBV28|TRBJ2-4
ASSYLGLAEAKNIQY
>TRBV5-8|TRBJ1-4
ASSSGTGAYNEKLF
>TRBV10-1|TRBJ2-5
ASSHTGLAGEETQY
>TRBV6-6|TRBJ2-5
ASRTDLAFHQETQY
>TRBV5-4|TRBJ2-1
ASSSNNEQF
>TRBV11-3|TRBJ2-5
ASSLTGETQY
>TRBV14|TRBJ1-1
ASSQVGDTEAF
>TRBV5-4|TRBJ2-1
ASSLADSGILKNEQF
>TRBV9|TRBJ1-3
ASSESPRPGNTIY
>TRBV5-4|TRBJ2-2
ASSRRGQNTGELF
>TRBV27|TRBJ2-2
ASSRYFQMNTGELF
>TRBV5-1|TRBJ1-1
ASSLVGRGETEAF
>TRBV6-5|TRBJ1-5
ASSYSVGGQPQH
>TRBV30|TRBJ1-3
AWSGPGNTIY
>TRBV7-8|TRBJ2-7
ASSLRGNRGGSYEQY